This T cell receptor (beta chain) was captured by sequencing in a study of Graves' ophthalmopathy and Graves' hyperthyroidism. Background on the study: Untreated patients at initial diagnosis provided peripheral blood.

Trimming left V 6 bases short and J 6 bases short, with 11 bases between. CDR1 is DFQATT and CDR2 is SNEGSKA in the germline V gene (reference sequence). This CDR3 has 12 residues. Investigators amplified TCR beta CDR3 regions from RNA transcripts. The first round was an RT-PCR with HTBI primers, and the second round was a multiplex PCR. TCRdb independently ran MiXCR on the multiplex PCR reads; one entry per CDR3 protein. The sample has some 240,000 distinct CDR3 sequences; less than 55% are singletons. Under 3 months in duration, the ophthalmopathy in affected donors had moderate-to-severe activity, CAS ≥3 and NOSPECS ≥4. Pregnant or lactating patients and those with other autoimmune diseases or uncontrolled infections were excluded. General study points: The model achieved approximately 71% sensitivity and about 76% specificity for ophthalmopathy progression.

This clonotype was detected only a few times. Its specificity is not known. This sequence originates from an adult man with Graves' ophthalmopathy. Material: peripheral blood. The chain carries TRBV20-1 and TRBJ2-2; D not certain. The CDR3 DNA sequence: TGCAGTGCCATGCAGTCCGCCGGGGAGCTGTTTTTT. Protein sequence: CSAMQSAGELFF.